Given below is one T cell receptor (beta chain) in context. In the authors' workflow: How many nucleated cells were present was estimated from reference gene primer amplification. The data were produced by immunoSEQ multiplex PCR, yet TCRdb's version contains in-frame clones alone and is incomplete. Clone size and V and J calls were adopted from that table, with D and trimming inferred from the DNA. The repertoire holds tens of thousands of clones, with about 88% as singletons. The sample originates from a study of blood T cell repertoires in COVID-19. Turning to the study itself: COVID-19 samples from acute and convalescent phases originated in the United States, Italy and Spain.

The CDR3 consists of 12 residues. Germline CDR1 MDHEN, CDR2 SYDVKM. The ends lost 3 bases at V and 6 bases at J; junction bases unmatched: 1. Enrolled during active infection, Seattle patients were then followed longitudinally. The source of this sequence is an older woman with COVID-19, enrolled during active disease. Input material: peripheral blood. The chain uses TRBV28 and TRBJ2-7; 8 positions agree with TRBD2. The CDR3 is CASSFGGGEQYF. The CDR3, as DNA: TGTGCCAGCAGTTTCGGGGGGGGCGAGCAGTACTTC.